This TCR beta chain was identified in a study of blood T cell repertoires in COVID-19. The assay was immunoSEQ multiplex PCR, and TCRdb's table has in-frame clones only and misses some. The data contain roughly 160,000 clones, around 87% of them seen just once; the ten biggest clones take up 0.45% to 0.6%. This CDR3 is 12 amino acids long. V shed 4 bases, J shed 6 bases, and the junction held 0 bases outside the gene matches. The germline CDR1 and CDR2 sequences are MNHEY and SMNVEV (reference sequence). The chain has TRBV27 and TRBJ2-1; 7 nucleotides agree with TRBD1. The TCR was taken from a man aged 60-69 years with COVID-19, enrolled during active disease. What was sequenced was peripheral blood. The CDR3 DNA sequence: TGTGCCAGCAGTTACAGGGGCAATGAGCAGTTCTTC. Amino acids: CASSYRGNEQFF.